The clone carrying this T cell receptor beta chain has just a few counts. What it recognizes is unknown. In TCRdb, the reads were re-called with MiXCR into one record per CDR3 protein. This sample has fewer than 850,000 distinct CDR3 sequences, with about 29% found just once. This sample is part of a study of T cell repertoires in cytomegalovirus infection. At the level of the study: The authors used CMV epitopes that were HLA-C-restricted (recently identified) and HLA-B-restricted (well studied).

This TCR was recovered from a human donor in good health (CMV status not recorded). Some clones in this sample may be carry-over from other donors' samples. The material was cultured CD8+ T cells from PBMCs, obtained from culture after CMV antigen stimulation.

CDR3 sequence reads: CASSLEQGATYNEQFF. CDR3 DNA: TGTGCCAGCAGCTTGGAGCAGGGGGCTACCTACAATGAGCAGTTCTTC. The chain employs TRBV5-4 and TRBJ2-1; TRBD1 matches 8 bases. With V trimmed by 0 bases and J by 2 bases, 4 bases remained unmatched. CDR3 length: 16 amino acids. Germline V gene data show CDR1 as SGHNT and CDR2 as YYREEE (reference sequence).